This TCR beta chain appears in the sequencing data of a study of blood T cell repertoires in COVID-19. Turning to the study itself: Italy, Spain and the United States were the sources of the convalescent and acute COVID-19 samples. Nucleic acid was either cDNA or gDNA, and it came from T cells, B-cell-depleted T cells, or PBMCs.

While infection was still active, Seattle patients were enrolled and then followed longitudinally. Deletions cut 5 bases from V and 6 bases from J, with 16 bases between. CDR3 size: 14 residues. Germline V gene lookup returns CDR1 PRHDT and CDR2 FYEKMQ (reference sequence). As originally analysed: Amplification of reference gene primers provided the estimated nucleated cell counts. Clones were sequenced by immunoSEQ multiplex PCR, and TCRdb holds only the in-frame ones, with some missing. That table gives V, J and clone size, and the DNA gave D and trimming. The table shows some 290,000 clones, with about 86% occurring only once.

The clonotype comes from a woman younger than 45 with COVID-19, enrolled during active disease. The gene calls are TRBV13 and TRBJ1-1; weak D call: TRBD1 (6 bases). Sequencing was performed on peripheral blood. CDR3 sequence: CASSPTTGFSEAFF. The CDR3 DNA follows: TGTGCCAGCAGCCCGACGACAGGCTTTTCTGAAGCTTTCTTT.